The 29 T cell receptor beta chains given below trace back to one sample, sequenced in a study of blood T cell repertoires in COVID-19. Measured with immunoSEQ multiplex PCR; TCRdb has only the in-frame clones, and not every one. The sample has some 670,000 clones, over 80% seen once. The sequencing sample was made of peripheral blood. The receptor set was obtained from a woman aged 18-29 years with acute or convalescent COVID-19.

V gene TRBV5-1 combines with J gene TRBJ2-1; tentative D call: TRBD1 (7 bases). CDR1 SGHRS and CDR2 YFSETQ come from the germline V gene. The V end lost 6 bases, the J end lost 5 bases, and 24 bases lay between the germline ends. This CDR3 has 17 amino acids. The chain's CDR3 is CASTLTGGQGEDNEQFF. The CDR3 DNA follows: TGCGCCAGCACCCTCACCGGCGGGCAGGGGGAGGACAATGAGCAGTTCTTC.

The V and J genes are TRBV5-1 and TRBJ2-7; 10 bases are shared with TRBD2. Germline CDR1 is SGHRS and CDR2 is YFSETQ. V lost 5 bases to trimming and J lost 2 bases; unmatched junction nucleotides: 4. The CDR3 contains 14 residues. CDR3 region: CASSSTSGAYEQYF. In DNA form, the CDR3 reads TGCGCCAGCAGTTCTACTAGCGGGGCCTACGAGCAGTACTTC.

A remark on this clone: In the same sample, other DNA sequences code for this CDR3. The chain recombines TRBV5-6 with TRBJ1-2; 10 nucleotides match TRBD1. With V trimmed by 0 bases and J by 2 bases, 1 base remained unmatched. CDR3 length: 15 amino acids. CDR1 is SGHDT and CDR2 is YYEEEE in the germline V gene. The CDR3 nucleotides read TGTGCCAGCAGCTTGGGACAGGGGGCGAACTATGGCTACACCTTC. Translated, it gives CASSLGQGANYGYTF.

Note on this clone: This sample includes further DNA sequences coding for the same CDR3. In DNA, the CDR3 is TGTGCCAGCTCACCGGGGGGGGACTATGGCTACACCTTC. It is translated as CASSPGGDYGYTF. The rearrangement joins TRBV18 to TRBJ1-2; perhaps TRBD1 as D (5 bases). Germline CDR1 reads KGHSH; CDR2 reads LQKENI. The V and J ends lost 3 bases and 3 bases respectively, with 8 bases between them. The CDR3 runs to 13 residues. Combining the CDR3 with reference TRBV18 and TRBJ1-2 gives the whole variable domain NAGVMQNPRHLVRRRGQEARLRCSPMKGHSHVYWYRQLPEEGLKFMVYLQKENIIDESGMPKERFSAEFPKEGPSILRIQQVVRGDSAAYFCASSPGGDYGYTFGSGTRLTVV.

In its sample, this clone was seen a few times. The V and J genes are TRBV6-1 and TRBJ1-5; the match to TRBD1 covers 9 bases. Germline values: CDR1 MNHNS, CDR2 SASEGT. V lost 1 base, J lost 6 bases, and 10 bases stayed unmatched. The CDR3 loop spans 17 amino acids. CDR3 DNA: TGTGCCAGCAGTGAAGGATTAGGGGACAGGGTTGGTCAGCCCCAGCATTTT. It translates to CASSEGLGDRVGQPQHF.

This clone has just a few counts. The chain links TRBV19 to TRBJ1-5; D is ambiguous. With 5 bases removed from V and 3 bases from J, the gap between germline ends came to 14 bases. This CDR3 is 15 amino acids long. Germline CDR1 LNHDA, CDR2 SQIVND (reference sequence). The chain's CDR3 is CASSLYAVSNQPQHF. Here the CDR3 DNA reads TGTGCCAGTAGTCTCTATGCTGTATCCAATCAGCCCCAGCATTTT.

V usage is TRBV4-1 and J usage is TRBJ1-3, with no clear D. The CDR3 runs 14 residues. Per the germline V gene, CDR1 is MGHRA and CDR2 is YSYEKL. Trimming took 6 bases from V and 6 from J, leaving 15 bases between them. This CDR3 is CASSQITVENTIYF. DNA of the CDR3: TGCGCCAGCAGTCAAATAACAGTTGAAAACACCATATATTTT.

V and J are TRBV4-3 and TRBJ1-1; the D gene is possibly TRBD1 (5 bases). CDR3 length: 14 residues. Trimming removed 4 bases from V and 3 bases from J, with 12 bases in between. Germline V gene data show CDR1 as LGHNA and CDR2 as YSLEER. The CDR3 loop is CASSLRGGDTEAFF. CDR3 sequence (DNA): TGCGCCAGCAGCCTTAGGGGCGGTGACACTGAAGCTTTCTTT.

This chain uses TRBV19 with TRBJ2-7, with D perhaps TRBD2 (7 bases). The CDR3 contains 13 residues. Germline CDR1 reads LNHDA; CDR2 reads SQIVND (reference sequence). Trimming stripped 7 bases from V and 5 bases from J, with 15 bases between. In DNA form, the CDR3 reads TGTGCCAGTACCCCCGGGGGGCAGAACGAGCAGTACTTC. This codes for CASTPGGQNEQYF.

In DNA form, the CDR3 reads TGTGCCAGCAGCTCGCGGGGGGCCCTAATCGAGCAGTTCTTC. Its translation is CASSSRGALIEQFF. The chain uses TRBV11-2 and TRBJ2-1, with 8 bases that match TRBD2. V was clipped by 4 bases and J by 10 bases; unmatched bases: 9. The CDR3 extends over 14 amino acids. Germline lookup yields CDR1 SGHAT and CDR2 FQNNGV.

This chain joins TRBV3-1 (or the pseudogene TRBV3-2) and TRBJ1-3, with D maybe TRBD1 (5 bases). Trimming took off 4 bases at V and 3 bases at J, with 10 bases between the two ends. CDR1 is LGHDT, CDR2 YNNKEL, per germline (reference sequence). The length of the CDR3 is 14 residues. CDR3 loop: CASSRAGIGNTIYF. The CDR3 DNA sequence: TGTGCCAGCAGCCGAGCAGGGATTGGAAACACCATATATTTT.

The CDR3 coding sequence is TGCAGTGCTAGTACAGGGCGGAAGAACACTGAAGCTTTCTTT. Translated: CSASTGRKNTEAFF. The chain carries TRBV20-1 and TRBJ1-1, with a tentative D call TRBD1 (6 bases). Germline CDR1 and CDR2: DFQATT and SNEGSKA (reference sequence). Trimming cost V 3 bases and J 1 base, with 12 bases left between them. The CDR3 runs to 14 residues.

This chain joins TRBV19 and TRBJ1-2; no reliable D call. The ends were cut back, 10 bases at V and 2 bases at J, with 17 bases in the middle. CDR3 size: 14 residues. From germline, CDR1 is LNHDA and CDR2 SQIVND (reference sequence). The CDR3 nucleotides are TGTGCCACCCAGCCCTCGCCAGGCAACTATGGCTACACCTTC. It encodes CATQPSPGNYGYTF.

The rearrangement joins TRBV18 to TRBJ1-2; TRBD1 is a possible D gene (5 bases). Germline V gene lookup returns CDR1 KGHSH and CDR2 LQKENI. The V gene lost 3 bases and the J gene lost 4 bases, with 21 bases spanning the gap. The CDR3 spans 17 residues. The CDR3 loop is CASSPFRSLTDLYGYTF. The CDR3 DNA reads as TGTGCCAGCTCACCTTTTAGGTCCTTGACAGACCTCTATGGCTACACCTTC.

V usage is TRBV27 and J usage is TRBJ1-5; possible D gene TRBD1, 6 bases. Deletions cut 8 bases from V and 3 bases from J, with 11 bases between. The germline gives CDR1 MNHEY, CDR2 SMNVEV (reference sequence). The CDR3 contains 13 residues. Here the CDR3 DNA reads TGTGCCAGCCGGGACACCCTCAATCAGCCCCAGCATTTT. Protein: CASRDTLNQPQHF.

The CDR3 DNA reads as TGTGCCAGCAGGTTAGGGGCGGAAGCTTTCTTT. Translated, it gives CASRLGAEAFF. J is TRBJ1-1 and V is TRBV2; perhaps TRBD1 as D (5 bases). CDR1 is SNHLY and CDR2 is FYNNEI in the germline V gene. This CDR3 has 11 amino acids. V was clipped by 6 bases and J by 8 bases, with 10 bases between them.

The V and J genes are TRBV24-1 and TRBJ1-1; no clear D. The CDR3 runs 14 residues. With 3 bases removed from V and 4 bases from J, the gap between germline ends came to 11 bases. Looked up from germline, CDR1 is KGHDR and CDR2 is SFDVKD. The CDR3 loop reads CATSDPRVSTEAFF. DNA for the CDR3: TGTGCCACCAGTGATCCGAGGGTCAGCACTGAAGCTTTCTTT.

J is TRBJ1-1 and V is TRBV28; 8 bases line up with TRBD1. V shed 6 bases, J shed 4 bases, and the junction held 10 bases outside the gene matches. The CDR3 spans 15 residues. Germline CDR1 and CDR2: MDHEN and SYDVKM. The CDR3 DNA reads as TGTGCCAGCAGCCTACTCCCGGGACAGGTCACTGAAGCTTTCTTT. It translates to CASSLLPGQVTEAFF.

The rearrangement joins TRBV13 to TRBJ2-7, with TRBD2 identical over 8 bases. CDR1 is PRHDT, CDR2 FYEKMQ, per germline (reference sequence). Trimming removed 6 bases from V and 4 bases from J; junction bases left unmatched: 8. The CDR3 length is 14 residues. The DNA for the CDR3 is TGTGCCAGCAGGATGGCCCAGCGGGGGTACGAGCAGTACTTC. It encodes CASRMAQRGYEQYF.

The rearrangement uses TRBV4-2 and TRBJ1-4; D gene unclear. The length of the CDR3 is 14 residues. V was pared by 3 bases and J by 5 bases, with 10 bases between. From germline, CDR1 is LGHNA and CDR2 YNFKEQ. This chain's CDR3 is CASSHGSLNEKLFF. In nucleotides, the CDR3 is TGTGCCAGCAGCCATGGCTCCTTAAATGAAAAACTGTTTTTT.

CDR3 DNA: TGCGCCAGCAGCATGACAGGGGGCTACGAGCAGTACTTC. Protein product: CASSMTGGYEQYF. The chain joins TRBV5-1 to TRBJ2-7; 9 nucleotides align to TRBD1. Germline V gene lookup returns CDR1 SGHRS and CDR2 YFSETQ. Losses at the gene ends were 4 bases for V and 3 bases for J; bases not matched to a gene: 2. The length of the CDR3 is 13 residues.

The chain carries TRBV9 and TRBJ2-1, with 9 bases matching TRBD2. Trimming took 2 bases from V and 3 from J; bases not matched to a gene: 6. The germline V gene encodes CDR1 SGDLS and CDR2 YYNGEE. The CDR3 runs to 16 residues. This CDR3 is CASSVVAGGIYNEQFF. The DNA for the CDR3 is TGTGCCAGCAGCGTTGTGGCGGGGGGGATCTACAATGAGCAGTTCTTC.

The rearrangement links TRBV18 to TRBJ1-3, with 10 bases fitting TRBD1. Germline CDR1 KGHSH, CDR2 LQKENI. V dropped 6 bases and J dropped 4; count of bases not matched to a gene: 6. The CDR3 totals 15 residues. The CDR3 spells CASSAGTGEGNTIYF. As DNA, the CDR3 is TGTGCCAGCTCGGCCGGGACAGGGGAAGGAAACACCATATATTTT.

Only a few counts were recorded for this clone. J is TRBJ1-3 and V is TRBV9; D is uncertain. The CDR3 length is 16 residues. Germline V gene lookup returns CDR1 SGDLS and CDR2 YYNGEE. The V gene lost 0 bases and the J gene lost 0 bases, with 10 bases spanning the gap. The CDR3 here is CASSVALVPSGNTIYF. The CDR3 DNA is TGTGCCAGCAGCGTAGCTTTAGTTCCCTCTGGAAACACCATATATTTT.

DNA for the CDR3: TGTGCCAGCAGCGTAGTCGCAGGATACATGAACACTGAAGCTTTCTTT. Translated, it gives CASSVVAGYMNTEAFF. The chain uses TRBV9 and TRBJ1-1; D is uncertain. This CDR3 comprises 16 residues. V lost 0 bases and J 0 bases, leaving 12 bases between the germline ends. Germline loops: CDR1 SGDLS, CDR2 YYNGEE. The full variable domain, its missing parts supplied by reference TRBV9 and TRBJ1-1, is DSGVTQTPKHLITATGQRVTLRCSPRSGDLSVYWYQQSLDQGLQFLIQYYNGEERAKGNILERFSAQQFPDLHSELNLSSLELGDSALYFCASSVVAGYMNTEAFFGQGTRLTVV.

The CDR3 DNA reads TGCGCCAGCAGAAGAGGGCAGACCTCTGGAAACACCATATATTTT. Translated, it gives CASRRGQTSGNTIYF. This chain links TRBV5-1 with TRBJ1-3; D uncertain. Germline V gives CDR1 SGHRS, CDR2 YFSETQ. Trimming pared 5 bases from V and 0 bases from J, leaving 12 bases between. This CDR3 is built from 15 residues.

CDR3 DNA sequence: TGCAGCGTTGTATCTGGAAACACCATATATTTT. Translation: CSVVSGNTIYF. The chain uses TRBV29-1 and TRBJ1-3, with D unresolved. CDR1 and CDR2 (germline): SQVTM, ANQGSEA. The CDR3 length is 11 residues. V shed 4 bases and J shed 1 base, with 2 bases lying between them.

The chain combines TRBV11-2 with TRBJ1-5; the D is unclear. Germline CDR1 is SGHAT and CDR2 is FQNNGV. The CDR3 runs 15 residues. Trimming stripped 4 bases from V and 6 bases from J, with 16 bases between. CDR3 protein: CASSWTGFPGQPQHF. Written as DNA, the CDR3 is TGTGCCAGCAGCTGGACGGGGTTTCCGGGTCAGCCCCAGCATTTT.

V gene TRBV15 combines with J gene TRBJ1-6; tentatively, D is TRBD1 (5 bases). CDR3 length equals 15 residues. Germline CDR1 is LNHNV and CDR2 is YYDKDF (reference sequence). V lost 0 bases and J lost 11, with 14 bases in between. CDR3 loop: CATSRESLGGTPLHF. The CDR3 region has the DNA TGTGCCACCAGCAGAGAATCCCTGGGGGGGACACCCCTCCACTTT.